One sample yielded the 17 T cell receptor beta chains listed below, sequenced in a study of T cell changes during pregnancy in multiple sclerosis (dated by TCRdb to about 2019). The receptor library was made with the immunoSEQ multiplex PCR assay. TCRdb re-hosts the immuneACCESS table, in-frame sequences only. Its copies lack some clones; in the studies checked, an unresolved V gene accounts for under half of them, and the cause for the rest is not known. Present in this sample are tens of thousands of clones, over 85% of which were seen just once. The leading ten clones occupy roughly 3% of the sample. This specimen was CD8+ T cells from peripheral blood mononuclear cells, taken in the second trimester of pregnancy. Receptor source: a female donor with multiple sclerosis, enrolled in a pregnancy study.

The rearrangement joins TRBV7-9 to TRBJ2-1, with 7 bases matching TRBD2. Germline CDR1 and CDR2: SEHNR and FQNEAQ (reference sequence). V lost 5 bases, J lost 4 bases, and 20 bases stayed unmatched. There are 19 residues in the CDR3. CDR3 amino acids: CASSPNGTTLTNQYNEQFF. The CDR3 coding sequence is TGTGCCAGCAGCCCAAACGGGACTACCTTAACTAATCAGTACAATGAGCAGTTCTTC.

This rearrangement joins TRBV2 to TRBJ1-1, with TRBD1 matching 7 bases. The CDR3 loop spans 14 amino acids. Germline assignment: CDR1 SNHLY and CDR2 FYNNEI. V lost 5 bases to trimming and J lost 0 bases; unmatched junction nucleotides: 3. The CDR3 reads CASSLGQVNTEAFF. In DNA, the CDR3 is TGTGCCAGCAGTCTTGGACAGGTGAACACTGAAGCTTTCTTT.

J is TRBJ2-1 and V is TRBV27; a weak D match, TRBD1 (6 bases). CDR3 length equals 13 residues. Trimming stripped 3 bases from V and 8 bases from J, with 11 bases between. Germline assignment: CDR1 MNHEY and CDR2 SMNVEV (reference sequence). Here the CDR3 reads CASSFSGHDEQFF. The CDR3 bases are TGTGCCAGCAGTTTCTCGGGACACGATGAGCAGTTCTTC.

The gene calls are TRBV9 and TRBJ2-7, with D maybe TRBD2 (6 bases). The V gene lost 3 bases and the J gene lost 0 bases, with 19 bases spanning the gap. CDR3 length equals 17 residues. Germline CDR1 and CDR2: SGDLS and YYNGEE. The CDR3 bases are TGTGCCAGCAGCGAGGGTGGTTCGGCGGGAAGCTCCTACGAGCAGTACTTC. Protein: CASSEGGSAGSSYEQYF.

J is TRBJ1-1 and V is TRBV27; D may be TRBD1 (6 bases). The CDR3 is made up of 13 amino acids. Germline V gene sequence: CDR1 MNHEY, CDR2 SMNVEV (reference sequence). Trimming stripped 6 bases from V and 1 base from J, with 9 bases between. The CDR3 loop is CASRATGNTEAFF. CDR3 nucleotides: TGTGCCAGCAGAGCGACAGGGAACACTGAAGCTTTCTTT.

V gene TRBV7-9 combines with J gene TRBJ2-1; 9 nucleotides align to TRBD2. The CDR3 is 14 amino acids. The germline gives CDR1 SEHNR, CDR2 FQNEAQ (reference sequence). The V gene end was trimmed by 6 bases and the J gene end by 5 bases; junction bases not matched to a gene: 5. DNA for the CDR3: TGTGCCAGCAGTTCTAGCGGGGTAAACAATGAGCAGTTCTTC. It encodes CASSSSGVNNEQFF.

The chain carries TRBV4-1 and TRBJ2-7; 7 nucleotides line up with TRBD1. The CDR3 is made up of 15 amino acids. The germline gives CDR1 MGHRA, CDR2 YSYEKL. Losses at the gene ends were 3 bases for V and 5 bases for J; bases not matched to a gene: 10. The CDR3 nucleotides are TGCGCCAGCAGCCACGAAACAGGGGCGGGTCACGAGCAGTACTTC. Protein sequence: CASSHETGAGHEQYF.

This chain connects TRBV9 to TRBJ2-1, with D possibly TRBD2 on 6 matching bases. Trimming left V 3 bases short and J 6 bases short, with 13 bases between. The CDR3 runs to 14 residues. Germline V CDR1 and CDR2: SGDLS, YYNGEE. CDR3 residues: CASSGGGISNEQFF. DNA of the CDR3: TGTGCCAGCAGCGGGGGAGGCATTAGCAATGAGCAGTTCTTC.

The V and J genes are TRBV9 and TRBJ1-2, with TRBD1 identical over 8 bases. V gave up 0 bases and J gave up 1 base; unmatched junction bases: 8. The CDR3 covers 17 residues. CDR1 is SGDLS, CDR2 YYNGEE, per germline. Here the CDR3 reads CASSVVAGGANNYGYTF. CDR3 coding DNA: TGTGCCAGCAGCGTAGTAGCAGGGGGCGCCAATAACTATGGCTACACCTTC.

The chain uses TRBV9 and TRBJ2-7; 8 bases agree with TRBD1. CDR3 size: 15 residues. V lost 4 bases and J lost 0; bases outside the gene matches: 6. The germline gives CDR1 SGDLS, CDR2 YYNGEE. The CDR3 spells CASSSRDRNSYEQYF. The CDR3 DNA follows: TGTGCCAGCAGCAGCCGGGACAGGAACTCCTACGAGCAGTACTTC. Using reference TRBV9 and TRBJ2-7 for the parts outside the CDR3, the full variable domain is DSGVTQTPKHLITATGQRVTLRCSPRSGDLSVYWYQQSLDQGLQFLIQYYNGEERAKGNILERFSAQQFPDLHSELNLSSLELGDSALYFCASSSRDRNSYEQYFGPGTRLTVT.

The chain employs TRBV4-1 and TRBJ1-5; D not resolved. Germline V CDR1 and CDR2: MGHRA, YSYEKL. V lost 2 bases, J lost 6 bases, and 14 bases lay in between. The CDR3 is 15 amino acids. The CDR3: CASSQSGGVGQPQHF. CDR3 DNA: TGCGCCAGCAGCCAATCCGGCGGGGTCGGTCAGCCCCAGCATTTT.

CDR3 DNA sequence: TGTGCCAGCAGCGACCGGGCAGGGATCCATGGCTACACCTTC. Amino acids: CASSDRAGIHGYTF. The rearrangement joins TRBV7-9 to TRBJ1-2, with TRBD1 as a possible D gene (5 bases). Trimming stripped 5 bases from V and 6 bases from J, with 16 bases between. The CDR3 has 14 amino acids. Germline CDR1 SEHNR, CDR2 FQNEAQ (reference sequence).

The chain is built from TRBV19 and TRBJ1-1, with TRBD1 as a possible D gene (6 bases). Trimming stripped 5 bases from V and 0 bases from J, with 13 bases between. CDR3 length: 15 residues. Germline loops: CDR1 LNHDA, CDR2 SQIVND (reference sequence). CDR3 sequence reads: CASSLETGMNTEAFF. CDR3 coding DNA: TGTGCCAGTAGTCTTGAGACAGGCATGAACACTGAAGCTTTCTTT.

V is TRBV7-9 and J is TRBJ2-5; D is unclear. V was clipped by 3 bases and J by 3 bases, with 8 bases between them. The CDR3 extends over 13 amino acids. Germline values: CDR1 SEHNR, CDR2 FQNEAQ (reference sequence). As DNA, the CDR3 is TGTGCCAGCAGCTTTGAGTCGGAAGAGACCCAGTACTTC. This sequence encodes CASSFESEETQYF. Based on the CDR3 plus reference TRBV7-9 and TRBJ2-5, the full variable domain is DTGVSQNPRHKITKRGQNVTFRCDPISEHNRLYWYRQTLGQGPEFLTYFQNEAQLEKSRLLSDRFSAERPKGSFSTLEIQRTEQGDSAMYLCASSFESEETQYFGPGTRLLVL.

V and J are TRBV9 and TRBJ2-5; D gene unclear. Germline CDR1 SGDLS, CDR2 YYNGEE. Trimming removed 0 bases from V and 9 bases from J, with 12 bases in between. This CDR3 is built from 13 residues. The CDR3, as DNA: TGTGCCAGCAGCGTAGAACCTACCGCGGCCCAGTACTTC. Translation gives CASSVEPTAAQYF.

The rearrangement uses TRBV28 and TRBJ1-1; D remains unclear. CDR1 is MDHEN, CDR2 SYDVKM, per germline. V was cut by 9 bases and J by 5 bases, with 13 bases left in between. The CDR3 has 12 residues. CDR3 amino acids: CASQAWATEAFF. CDR3 coding DNA: TGTGCCAGTCAGGCGTGGGCTACTGAAGCTTTCTTT. Full variable domain (rest looked up from reference TRBV28 and TRBJ1-1): DVKVTQSSRYLVKRTGEKVFLECVQDMDHENMFWYRQDPGLGLRLIYFSYDVKMKEKGDIPEGYSVSREKKERFSLILESASTNQTSMYLCASQAWATEAFFGQGTRLTVV.

This clone showed up just a few times. The chain links TRBV30 to TRBJ1-5, with 9 nucleotides matching TRBD1. The ends lost 1 base at V and 7 bases at J; junction bases unmatched: 5. The CDR3 length is 14 residues. Germline lookup yields CDR1 GTSNPN and CDR2 SVGIG (reference sequence). The CDR3 here is CAWSGGQGQQPQHF. The CDR3 coding sequence is TGTGCCTGGAGTGGGGGACAGGGACAACAGCCCCAGCATTTT.